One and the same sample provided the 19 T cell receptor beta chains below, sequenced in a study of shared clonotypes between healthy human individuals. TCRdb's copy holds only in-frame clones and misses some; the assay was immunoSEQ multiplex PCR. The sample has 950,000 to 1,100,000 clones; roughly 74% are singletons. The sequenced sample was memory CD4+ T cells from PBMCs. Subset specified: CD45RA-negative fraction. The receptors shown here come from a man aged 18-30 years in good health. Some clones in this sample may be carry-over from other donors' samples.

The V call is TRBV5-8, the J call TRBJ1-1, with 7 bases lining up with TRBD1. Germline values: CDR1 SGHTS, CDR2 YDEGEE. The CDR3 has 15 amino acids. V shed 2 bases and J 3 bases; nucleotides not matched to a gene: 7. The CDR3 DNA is TGTGCCAGCAGCTTCTTCAGGGGGGTAGACACTGAAGCTTTCTTT. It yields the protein CASSFFRGVDTEAFF.

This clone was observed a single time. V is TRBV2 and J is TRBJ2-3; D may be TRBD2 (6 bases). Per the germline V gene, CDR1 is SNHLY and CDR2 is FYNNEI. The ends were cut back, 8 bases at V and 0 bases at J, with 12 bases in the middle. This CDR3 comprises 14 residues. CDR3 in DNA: TGTGCCAGCGTTAGCGGAATTAGCACAGATACGCAGTATTTT. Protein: CASVSGISTDTQYF.

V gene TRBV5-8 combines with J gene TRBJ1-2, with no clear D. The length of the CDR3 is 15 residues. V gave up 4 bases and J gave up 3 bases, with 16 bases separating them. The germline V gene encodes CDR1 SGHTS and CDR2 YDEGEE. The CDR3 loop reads CASSGVVEVYYGYTF. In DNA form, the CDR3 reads TGTGCCAGCAGCGGGGTTGTTGAGGTTTACTATGGCTACACCTTC.

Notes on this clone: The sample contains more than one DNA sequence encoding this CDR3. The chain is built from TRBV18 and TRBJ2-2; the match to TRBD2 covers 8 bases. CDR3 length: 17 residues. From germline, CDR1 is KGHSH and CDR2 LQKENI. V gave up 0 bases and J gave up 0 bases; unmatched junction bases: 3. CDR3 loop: CASSPPALAANTGELFF. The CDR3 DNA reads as TGTGCCAGCTCACCACCGGCACTAGCGGCGAACACCGGGGAGCTGTTTTTT.

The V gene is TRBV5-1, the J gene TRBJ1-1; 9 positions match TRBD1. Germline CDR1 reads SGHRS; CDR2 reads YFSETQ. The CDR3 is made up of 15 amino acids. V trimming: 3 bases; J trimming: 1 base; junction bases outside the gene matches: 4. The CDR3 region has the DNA TGCGCCAGCAGCTCTCCGGGACAGGGGAACACTGAAGCTTTCTTT. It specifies CASSSPGQGNTEAFF.

CDR3 in DNA: TGTGCCAGCAGCCAAGACGCGGGGATAGGGTATGGCTACACCTTC. Translating it yields CASSQDAGIGYGYTF. The genes are TRBV4-2 and TRBJ1-2; D remains unclear. The CDR3 runs to 15 residues. Germline CDR1 LGHNA, CDR2 YNFKEQ. V gave up 0 bases and J gave up 5 bases, with 13 bases separating them.

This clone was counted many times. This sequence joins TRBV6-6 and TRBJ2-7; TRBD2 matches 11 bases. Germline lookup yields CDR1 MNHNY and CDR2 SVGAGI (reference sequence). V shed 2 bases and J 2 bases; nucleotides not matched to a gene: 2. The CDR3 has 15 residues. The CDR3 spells CASSYTGLAAYEQYF. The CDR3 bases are TGTGCCAGCAGTTACACGGGACTAGCGGCCTACGAGCAGTACTTC.

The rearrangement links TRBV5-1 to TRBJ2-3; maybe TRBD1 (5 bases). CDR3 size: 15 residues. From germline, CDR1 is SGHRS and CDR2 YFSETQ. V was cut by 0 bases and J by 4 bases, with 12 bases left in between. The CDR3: CASSLGEGESDTQYF. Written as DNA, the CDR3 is TGCGCCAGCAGCTTGGGGGAAGGGGAATCAGATACGCAGTATTTT.

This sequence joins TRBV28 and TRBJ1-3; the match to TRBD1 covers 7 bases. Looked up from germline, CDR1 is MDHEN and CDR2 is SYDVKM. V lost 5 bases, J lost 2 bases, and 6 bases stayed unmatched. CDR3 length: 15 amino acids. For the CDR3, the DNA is TGTGCCAGCAGTACTAACAGGGGAACTGGAAACACCATATATTTT. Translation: CASSTNRGTGNTIYF.

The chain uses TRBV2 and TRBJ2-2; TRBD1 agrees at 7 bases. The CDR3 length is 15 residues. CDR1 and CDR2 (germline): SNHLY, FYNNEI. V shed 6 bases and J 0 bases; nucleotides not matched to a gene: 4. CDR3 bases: TGTGCCAGCAGCAGGGGACAGCCGAACACCGGGGAGCTGTTTTTT. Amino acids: CASSRGQPNTGELFF.

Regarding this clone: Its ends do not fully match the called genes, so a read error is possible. Here the CDR3 reads CAIRGQGAYNEQFF. For the CDR3, the DNA is TGTGCAATCAGGGGACAGGGGGCCTACAATGAGCAGTTCTTC. V usage is TRBV10-3 and J usage is TRBJ2-1, with 11 bases identical to TRBD1. The CDR3 has 14 residues. Per the germline V gene, CDR1 is ENHRY and CDR2 is SYGVKD.

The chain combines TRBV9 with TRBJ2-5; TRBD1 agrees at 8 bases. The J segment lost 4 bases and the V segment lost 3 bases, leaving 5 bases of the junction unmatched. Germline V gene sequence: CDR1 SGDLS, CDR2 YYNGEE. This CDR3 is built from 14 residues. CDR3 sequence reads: CASSGPGGVETQYF. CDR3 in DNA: TGTGCCAGCAGCGGCCCAGGGGGCGTAGAGACCCAGTACTTC.

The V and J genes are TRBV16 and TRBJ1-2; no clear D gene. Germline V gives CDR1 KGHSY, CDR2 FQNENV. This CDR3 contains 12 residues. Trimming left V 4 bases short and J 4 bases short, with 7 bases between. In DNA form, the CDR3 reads TGTGCCAGCAGCCGCACTAGCTATGGCTACACCTTC. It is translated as CASSRTSYGYTF.

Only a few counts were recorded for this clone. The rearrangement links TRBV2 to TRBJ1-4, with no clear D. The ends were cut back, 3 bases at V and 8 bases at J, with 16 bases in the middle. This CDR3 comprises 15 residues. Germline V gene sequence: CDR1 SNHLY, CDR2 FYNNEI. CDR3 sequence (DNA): TGTGCCAGCAGTGATTACGGCGTCCCCCAGGAAAAACTGTTTTTT. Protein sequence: CASSDYGVPQEKLFF. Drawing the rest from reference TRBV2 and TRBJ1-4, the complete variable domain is EPEVTQTPSHQVTQMGQEVILRCVPISNHLYFYWYRQILGQKVEFLVSFYNNEISEKSEIFDDQFSVERPDGSNFTLKIRSTKLEDSAMYFCASSDYGVPQEKLFFGSGTQLSVL.

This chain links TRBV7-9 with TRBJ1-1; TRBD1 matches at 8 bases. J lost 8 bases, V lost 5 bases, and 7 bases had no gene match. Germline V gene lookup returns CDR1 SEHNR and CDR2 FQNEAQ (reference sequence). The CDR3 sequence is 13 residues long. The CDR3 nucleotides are TGTGCCAGCAGCCCTAACAGGGGGTTAGAAGCTTTCTTT. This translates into CASSPNRGLEAFF.

The CDR3 bases are TGTGCCAGCAGTCCCCGAGGACAGGGCTATGGCTACACCTTC. It encodes CASSPRGQGYGYTF. The genes are TRBV6-1 and TRBJ1-2; the match to TRBD1 covers 8 bases. The germline V gene encodes CDR1 MNHNS and CDR2 SASEGT. Trimming cost V 5 bases and J 4 bases; bases outside gene matches: 6. CDR3 size: 14 residues.

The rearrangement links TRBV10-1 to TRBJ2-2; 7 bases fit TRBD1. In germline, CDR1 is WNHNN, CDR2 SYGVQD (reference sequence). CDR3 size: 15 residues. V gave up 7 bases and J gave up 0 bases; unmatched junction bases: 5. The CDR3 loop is CASTPGTANTGELFF. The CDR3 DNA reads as TGCGCCAGCACTCCCGGGACAGCGAACACCGGGGAGCTGTTTTTT.

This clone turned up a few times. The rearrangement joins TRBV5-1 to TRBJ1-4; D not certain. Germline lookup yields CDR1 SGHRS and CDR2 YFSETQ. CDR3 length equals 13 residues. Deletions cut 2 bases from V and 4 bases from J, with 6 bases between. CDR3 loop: CASSFGGNEKLFF. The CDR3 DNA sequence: TGCGCCAGCAGCTTCGGTGGTAATGAAAAACTGTTTTTT. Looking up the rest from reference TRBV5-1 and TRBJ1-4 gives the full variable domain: KAGVTQTPRYLIKTRGQQVTLSCSPISGHRSVSWYQQTPGQGLQFLFEYFSETQRNKGNFPGRFSGRQFSNSRSEMNVSTLELGDSALYLCASSFGGNEKLFFGSGTQLSVL.

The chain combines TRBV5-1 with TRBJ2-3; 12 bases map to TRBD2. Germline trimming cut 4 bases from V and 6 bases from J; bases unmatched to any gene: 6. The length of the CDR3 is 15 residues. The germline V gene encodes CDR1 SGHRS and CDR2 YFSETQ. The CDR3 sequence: CASSLLAGGSDTQYF. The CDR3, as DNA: TGCGCCAGCAGCCTACTAGCGGGAGGTTCGGATACGCAGTATTTT.